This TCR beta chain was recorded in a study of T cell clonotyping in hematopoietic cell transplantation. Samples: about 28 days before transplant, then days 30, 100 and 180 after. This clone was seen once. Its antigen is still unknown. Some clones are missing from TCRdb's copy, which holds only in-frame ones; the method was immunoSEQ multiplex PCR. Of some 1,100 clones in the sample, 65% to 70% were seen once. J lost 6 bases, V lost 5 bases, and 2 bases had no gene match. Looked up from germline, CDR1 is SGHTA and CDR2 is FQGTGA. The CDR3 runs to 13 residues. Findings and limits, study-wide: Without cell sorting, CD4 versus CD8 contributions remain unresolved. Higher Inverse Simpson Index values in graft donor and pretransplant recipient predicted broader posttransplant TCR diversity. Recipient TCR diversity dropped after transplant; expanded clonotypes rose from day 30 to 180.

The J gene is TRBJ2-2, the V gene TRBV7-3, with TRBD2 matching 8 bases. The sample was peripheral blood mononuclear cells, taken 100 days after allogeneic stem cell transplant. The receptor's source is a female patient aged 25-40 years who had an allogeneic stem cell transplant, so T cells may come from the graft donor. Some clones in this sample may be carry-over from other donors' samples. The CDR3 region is CASSPRGAGELFF. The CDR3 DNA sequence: TGTGCCAGCAGCCCGCGGGGGGCCGGGGAGCTGTTTTTT.